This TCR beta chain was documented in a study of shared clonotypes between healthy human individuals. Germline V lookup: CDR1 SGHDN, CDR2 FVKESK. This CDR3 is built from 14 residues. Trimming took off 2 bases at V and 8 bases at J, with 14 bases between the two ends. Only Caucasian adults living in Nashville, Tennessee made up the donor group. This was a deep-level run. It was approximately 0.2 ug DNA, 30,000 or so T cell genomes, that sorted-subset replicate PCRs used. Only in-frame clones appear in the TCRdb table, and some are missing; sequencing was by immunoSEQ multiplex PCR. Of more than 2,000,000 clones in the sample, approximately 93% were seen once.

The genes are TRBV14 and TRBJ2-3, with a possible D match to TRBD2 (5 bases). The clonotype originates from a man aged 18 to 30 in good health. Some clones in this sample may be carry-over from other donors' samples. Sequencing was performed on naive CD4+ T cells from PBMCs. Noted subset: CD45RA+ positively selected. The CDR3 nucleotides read TGTGCCAGCAGCCAACTTCCTACGGCGGGTACGCAGTATTTT. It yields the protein CASSQLPTAGTQYF.